The rows below give T cell receptor beta chains drawn from one sample of a study of CD8 T cells in Susac syndrome. From the immunoSEQ multiplex PCR reads, TCRdb called clonotypes with MiXCR, one entry per CDR3 protein. The table includes some 140,000 distinct CDR3 sequences, around 93% detected once. The sequencing input was CD8+ T cells from PBMCs. These receptors were obtained from a human donor with Susac syndrome. Each CDR3 is given with its conserved first and last residue. D genes are given only for firm matches.

d_call j_call v_call cdr3_aa
TRBD1 TRBJ1-5 TRBV20-1 CSARDPDRAGEQPQHF
. TRBJ1-4 TRBV5-4 CASSSGEFGNEKLFF
. TRBJ1-1 TRBV5-8 CASSPRPEAFF
. TRBJ2-3 TRBV4-1 CASSQETQGTDTQYF
TRBD1 TRBJ2-1 TRBV4-1 CASSQAPDRNNEQFF
TRBD1 TRBJ2-1 TRBV5-1 CASSLAAGQGLNEQFF
. TRBJ1-5 TRBV7-9 CASSPGLSNQPQHF
. TRBJ1-3 TRBV7-6 CASSHSNSGNTIYF
. TRBJ2-5 TRBV5-6 CASSFPGRLQETQYF
. TRBJ2-1 TRBV12-3/TRBV12-4 CASSQAPDGFTYNEQFF
. TRBJ2-5 TRBV7-2 CASLTPPGETQYF
. TRBJ2-7 TRBV30 CAWSPDFYEQYF
. TRBJ1-5 TRBV4-1 CASSQDTDPIMSQHF
. TRBJ2-7 TRBV21-1 CASSTGPTKYEQYF
. TRBJ2-1 TRBV30 CAWSVRDEQFF
TRBD1 TRBJ1-5 TRBV28 CASRKQGSWQPQHF
TRBD2 TRBJ2-7 TRBV4-1 CASSQETSGFSSYEQYF
. TRBJ1-2 TRBV13 CASSPRGNYGYTF
. TRBJ2-5 TRBV27 CASRDLAGDRQETQYF
TRBD2 TRBJ2-1 TRBV7-6 CASSLREGLFNEQFF
TRBD1 TRBJ1-2 TRBV27 CASSSDGTEGRGYTF
. TRBJ2-7 TRBV3-1 CASSLTPGEQYF
TRBD2 TRBJ2-7 TRBV4-2 CASSQGSGDSYEQYF
TRBD2 TRBJ2-3 TRBV5-1 CASSAGLAGEDTQYF
. TRBJ2-1 TRBV29-1 CSVSSDYNEQFF
TRBD1 TRBJ1-1 TRBV4-1 CASSQGSPTGGGGTEAFF
TRBD2 TRBJ2-7 TRBV12-3/TRBV12-4 CASSHSGSYEQYF
TRBD1 TRBJ2-1 TRBV29-1 CSGLPGQGILNEQFF
. TRBJ2-5 TRBV3-1 CASSQEEGIETQYF
TRBD2 TRBJ2-1 TRBV20-1 CSASTSGSWNEQFF
. TRBJ2-7 TRBV18 CASSPWDNAYEQYF
. TRBJ2-5 TRBV9 CASSVDSSQETQYF
TRBD1 TRBJ2-5 TRBV11-2 CASSFYLSGTGQETQYF
. TRBJ1-4 TRBV15 CATSRAREKLFF
. TRBJ2-5 TRBV6-5 CASSYDPAPGAETQYF
. TRBJ1-5 TRBV25-1 CASSEYFGHQPQHF
TRBD2 TRBJ2-7 TRBV20-1 CSARRTSGYEQYF
. TRBJ1-4 TRBV5-6 CASSFPGQEGEKLFF
TRBD1 TRBJ2-1 TRBV19 CASSTRDRAPYNEQFF
TRBD1 TRBJ2-5 TRBV6-6 CASSYVQGAFKWYF
. TRBJ2-7 TRBV6-1 CASSMGGYGYEQYF
. TRBJ2-7 TRBV13 CASSRGRTYEQYF
TRBD2 TRBJ2-7 TRBV19 CASSISGLLADPYEQYF
. TRBJ1-2 TRBV20-1 CSARGGGGGYTF
TRBD1 TRBJ1-5 TRBV12-3/TRBV12-4 CASTSGGANQPQHF
. TRBJ2-7 TRBV28 CATELQGRPYEQYF
. TRBJ1-1 TRBV2 CASSEGTEAFF
. TRBJ2-5 TRBV28 CASSTLETQYF
TRBD2 TRBJ2-2 TRBV3-1 CASSHWSVTRGSGTGELFF
. TRBJ2-6 TRBV4-1 CASSEESGANVLTF
. TRBJ2-7 TRBV2 CASQGAHTSGSSYEQYF
. TRBJ1-2 TRBV2 CASSDGHSYGYTF
TRBD1 TRBJ2-1 TRBV2 CAILTGTGSSYNEQFF
. TRBJ1-4 TRBV7-9 CASSLQSSNEKLFF
. TRBJ2-7 TRBV13 CASSPLSGRNRDEQYF
. TRBJ2-1 TRBV12-3/TRBV12-4 CASSLLSSDYNEQFF
TRBD2 TRBJ2-2 TRBV4-1 CASSQGGAGGKSNGELFF